One sample yielded the 29 T cell receptor beta chains listed below, sequenced in a study of blood T cell repertoires in COVID-19 (dated by TCRdb to 2018 to 2021). Libraries were prepared through the immunoSEQ multiplex PCR assay. TCRdb retrieved this table from immuneACCESS and kept in-frame rearrangements only. Not all clones are present; in checked studies, unresolved V genes account for under half, and no reason is known for the remainder. The sample records some 180,000 clones, approximately 90% of which are singletons. Of the sample, roughly 4.5% falls within the top ten clones. Sequencing was done on a sample of peripheral blood. The receptor source for this set is a man between 18 and 35 years old with COVID-19, enrolled during active disease.

V gene TRBV29-1 combines with J gene TRBJ2-5; tentative D call: TRBD1 (6 bases). This CDR3 has 12 amino acids. V was trimmed by 7 bases and J by 3 bases, leaving 12 bases between them. Germline V gives CDR1 SQVTM, CDR2 ANQGSEA. Here the CDR3 reads CSARTDKETQYF. The CDR3 DNA reads TGCAGCGCCCGGACAGATAAAGAGACCCAGTACTTC.

The chain recombines TRBV6-5 with TRBJ2-2; the D is unclear. This CDR3 contains 14 residues. Germline CDR1 is MNHEY and CDR2 is SVGAGI. The V and J ends lost 1 base and 1 base respectively, with 4 bases between them. The CDR3 region is CASSYLRNTGELFF. The CDR3 coding sequence is TGTGCCAGCAGTTACTTGAGGAACACCGGGGAGCTGTTTTTT.

The V call is TRBV7-2, the J call TRBJ1-2; 10 nucleotides agree with TRBD1. From germline, CDR1 is SGHTA and CDR2 FQGNSA. After removal of 4 bases from V and 7 bases from J, the junction contained 6 bases not matched to a gene. The CDR3 is 14 residues long. The CDR3 reads CASSSMDRGGGYTF. The CDR3 DNA follows: TGTGCCAGCAGCTCGATGGACAGGGGGGGTGGCTACACCTTC.

In the case of this clone: The same CDR3 can be traced to other DNA sequences in this sample. The chain links TRBV6-2 or TRBV6-3 to TRBJ2-7, with 11 bases that match TRBD2. The germline V gene has CDR1 MNHEY and CDR2 SVGEGT. The CDR3 runs 15 residues. Trimming cost V 6 bases and J 0 bases; bases outside gene matches: 4. The CDR3: CASSPGTSGSYEQYF. In nucleotides, the CDR3 is TGTGCCAGCAGCCCCGGGACTAGCGGCTCCTACGAGCAGTACTTC.

This chain joins TRBV3-1 (or the pseudogene TRBV3-2) and TRBJ2-1; D is undetermined. Germline values: CDR1 LGHDT, CDR2 YNNKEL (reference sequence). Trimming left V 4 bases short and J 0 bases short, with 16 bases between. The CDR3 loop spans 17 amino acids. The chain's CDR3 is CASSPINWWSSYNEQFF. CDR3 bases: TGTGCCAGCAGCCCTATAAATTGGTGGAGCTCCTACAATGAGCAGTTCTTC.

This chain connects TRBV11-2 to TRBJ2-1; 11 bases are a match to TRBD2. The CDR3 loop spans 17 amino acids. Trimming at V came to 1 base and at J to 7 bases, leaving 9 bases not matched to a gene. Germline assignment: CDR1 SGHAT and CDR2 FQNNGV. For the CDR3, the DNA is TGTGCCAGCAGCTTAGGGGGTAGCGGGAGGGCCGGGAATGAGCAGTTCTTC. Translating gives CASSLGGSGRAGNEQFF.

This rearrangement joins TRBV4-3 to TRBJ1-5; D gene ambiguous. Germline V gene data show CDR1 as LGHNA and CDR2 as YSLEER. The CDR3 consists of 13 residues. V was clipped by 1 base and J by 4 bases, with 5 bases between them. The CDR3 region is CASSQATNQPQHF. CDR3 in DNA: TGCGCCAGCAGCCAAGCCACTAATCAGCCCCAGCATTTT.

The J gene is TRBJ1-5, the V gene TRBV6-5, with TRBD1 matching 7 bases. The germline V gene encodes CDR1 MNHEY and CDR2 SVGAGI. V gave up 5 bases and J gave up 0 bases; unmatched junction bases: 4. The CDR3 loop spans 15 amino acids. The CDR3 loop reads CASSRGGGSNQPQHF. As DNA, the CDR3 is TGTGCCAGCAGTCGAGGGGGCGGTAGCAATCAGCCCCAGCATTTT.

The V gene is TRBV3-1 (or the pseudogene TRBV3-2), the J gene TRBJ1-1; TRBD1 is a possible D gene (5 bases). Germline V gives CDR1 LGHDT, CDR2 YNNKEL (reference sequence). This CDR3 has 15 residues. Trimming took 4 bases from V and 6 from J, leaving 18 bases between them. The CDR3 region is CASSRGVQGRAEAFF. For the CDR3, the DNA is TGTGCCAGCAGCCGGGGCGTCCAGGGTAGGGCTGAAGCTTTCTTT.

The chain carries TRBV5-1 and TRBJ1-2, with 9 bases matching TRBD1. The CDR3 is 13 residues long. The germline CDR1 and CDR2 sequences are SGHRS and YFSETQ. J was trimmed by 6 bases and V by 4 bases; bases with no gene match: 4. The CDR3 nucleotides are TGCGCCAGCAGCAACGACAGGGGGAATGGCTACACCTTC. This encodes CASSNDRGNGYTF.

The chain joins TRBV15 to TRBJ2-7, with 10 bases fitting TRBD2. The CDR3 runs 17 residues. The V and J ends lost 0 bases and 6 bases, in that order; junction bases with no gene match: 11. Germline assignment: CDR1 LNHNV and CDR2 YYDKDF (reference sequence). CDR3 loop: CATSRDRGLAGVSEQYF. The CDR3 DNA reads as TGTGCCACCAGCAGAGATCGGGGCCTAGCGGGAGTTAGCGAGCAGTACTTC.

This sequence joins TRBV2 and TRBJ2-7, with 11 positions matching TRBD1. Germline CDR1 SNHLY, CDR2 FYNNEI. J lost 2 bases, V lost 6 bases, and 6 bases had no gene match. The CDR3 is 15 residues long. The CDR3 DNA follows: TGTGCCAGCAGCACCGGGACAGGGGGTACCTACGAGCAGTACTTC. This encodes CASSTGTGGTYEQYF.

The chain carries TRBV21-1 and TRBJ2-5; the table gives TRBD2 as D, unverified against the DNA. TRBV21-1 is a listed pseudogene. The CDR3 sequence is 15 residues long. In DNA, the CDR3 is TGTGCCAGCCGTTGGGGGGAGGGCCGTAAAGAGACCCAGTACTTC. It specifies CASRWGEGRKETQYF.

This rearrangement joins TRBV29-1 to TRBJ2-1, with 10 bases fitting TRBD2. Germline assignment: CDR1 SQVTM and CDR2 ANQGSEA. J gave up 4 bases and V 4 bases, and 10 bases lay outside the gene matches. The CDR3 contains 16 residues. CDR3 nucleotides: TGCAGCGTTGTGAGGATTGCGACTAGCGGGTACAATGAGCAGTTCTTC. Its protein is CSVVRIATSGYNEQFF.

The chain uses TRBV7-2 and TRBJ2-7; 14 bases map to TRBD2. Germline V gene sequence: CDR1 SGHTA, CDR2 FQGNSA. The CDR3 sequence is 17 residues long. J gave up 4 bases and V 1 base, and 6 bases lay outside the gene matches. Written as DNA, the CDR3 is TGTGCCAGCAGCTTAGGTCCGGGACTAGCGGGAGTATACGAGCAGTACTTC. It encodes CASSLGPGLAGVYEQYF.

This rearrangement joins TRBV15 to TRBJ2-7; D gene uncertain. CDR1 is LNHNV and CDR2 is YYDKDF in the germline V gene (reference sequence). The CDR3 length is 14 residues. The germline V and J ends were trimmed by 1 base and 0 bases, with 7 bases remaining between them. CDR3 coding DNA: TGTGCCACCAGCAGAGCTAGTACCTCCTACGAGCAGTACTTC. Translation: CATSRASTSYEQYF.

The gene calls are TRBV10-3 and TRBJ2-7, with 8 nucleotides matching TRBD1. Germline lookup yields CDR1 ENHRY and CDR2 SYGVKD. CDR3 length: 15 residues. V lost 3 bases, J lost 3 bases, and 7 bases stayed unmatched. The CDR3 DNA follows: TGTGCCATCAGTGACCCTGGACAGGGAGGCTACGAGCAGTACTTC. Its translation is CAISDPGQGGYEQYF.

The chain couples TRBV5-1 to TRBJ2-1; tentatively, D is TRBD1 (5 bases). Germline CDR1 is SGHRS and CDR2 is YFSETQ. The CDR3 is 13 residues long. Trimming stripped 4 bases from V and 9 bases from J, with 14 bases between. The CDR3 loop is CASSPRGVAEQFF. The CDR3 DNA follows: TGCGCCAGCAGCCCAAGGGGTGTAGCTGAGCAGTTCTTC.

J is TRBJ2-1 and V is TRBV9; 8 bases are a match to TRBD1. Germline V lookup: CDR1 SGDLS, CDR2 YYNGEE. The CDR3 is made up of 15 amino acids. V lost 4 bases, J lost 6 bases, and 9 bases stayed unmatched. CDR3 nucleotides: TGTGCCAGCAGCCCCGAGGACAGGGCCGGCAATGAGCAGTTCTTC. Translated, it gives CASSPEDRAGNEQFF.

This clone showed up just once. The chain is built from TRBV6-5 and TRBJ2-1, with 10 positions matching TRBD2. Trimming at V came to 5 bases and at J to 10 bases, leaving 8 bases not matched to a gene. Germline CDR1 reads MNHEY; CDR2 reads SVGAGI. The CDR3 spans 14 residues. CDR3 in amino acids: CASSLGLAALEQFF. DNA for the CDR3: TGTGCCAGCAGTCTAGGACTAGCGGCCCTCGAGCAGTTCTTC.

V is TRBV7-9 and J is TRBJ2-7, with D possibly matching TRBD2 (6 bases). V lost 5 bases and J lost 6, with 11 bases in between. Germline CDR1 SEHNR, CDR2 FQNEAQ (reference sequence). The CDR3 contains 12 residues. The CDR3 DNA is TGTGCCAGCAGCCCCCACGGGGGCGAGCAGTACTTC. Protein: CASSPHGGEQYF.

This chain links TRBV29-1 with TRBJ1-1, with a possible D match to TRBD1 (6 bases). Germline V lookup: CDR1 SQVTM, CDR2 ANQGSEA. The CDR3 is 12 residues long. Trimming left V 6 bases short and J 5 bases short, with 13 bases between. As DNA, the CDR3 is TGCAGCGTAGATCCCAGGGGTACTGAAGCTTTCTTT. It encodes CSVDPRGTEAFF.

The chain has TRBV24-1 and TRBJ2-1, with 9 bases identical to TRBD1. The trim removed 2 bases at V and 3 bases at J, leaving 7 bases unmatched. The V gene's germline CDR1 is KGHDR and CDR2 SFDVKD. The CDR3 totals 17 residues. CDR3 residues: CATSDWSTGQGYNEQFF. CDR3 nucleotides: TGTGCCACCAGTGATTGGTCGACGGGACAGGGCTACAATGAGCAGTTCTTC.

The rearrangement links TRBV29-1 to TRBJ1-2; 12 nucleotides line up with TRBD1. The CDR3 contains 12 residues. From germline, CDR1 is SQVTM and CDR2 ANQGSEA. V shed 6 bases and J 9 bases; nucleotides not matched to a gene: 5. This CDR3 is CSVPGQGASYTF. CDR3 sequence (DNA): TGCAGCGTACCGGGACAGGGGGCGAGCTACACCTTC.

This rearrangement joins TRBV5-1 to TRBJ2-1; 9 nucleotides align to TRBD2. CDR3 length: 14 residues. Germline-derived CDR1 and CDR2 are SGHRS and YFSETQ. V was clipped by 3 bases and J by 2 bases; unmatched bases: 0. This CDR3 is CASSWTSAYNEQFF. DNA for the CDR3: TGCGCCAGCAGCTGGACTAGCGCCTACAATGAGCAGTTCTTC.

The V call is TRBV28, the J call TRBJ1-2; no definite D call. Germline values: CDR1 MDHEN, CDR2 SYDVKM. CDR3 length: 12 residues. Trimming stripped 4 bases from V and 5 bases from J, with 8 bases between. The CDR3 spells CASSSTMYGYTF. Written as DNA, the CDR3 is TGTGCCAGCAGTTCGACAATGTATGGCTACACCTTC.

J is TRBJ1-1 and V is TRBV13; no clear D. This CDR3 spans 12 amino acids. The V gene lost 4 bases and the J gene lost 5 bases, with 8 bases spanning the gap. Per the germline V gene, CDR1 is PRHDT and CDR2 is FYEKMQ (reference sequence). The CDR3 coding sequence is TGTGCCAGCAGCTCCGTGTATACTGAAGCTTTCTTT. Translating it yields CASSSVYTEAFF.

The chain uses TRBV6-2 or TRBV6-3 and TRBJ2-1; unclear D gene. The CDR3 extends over 13 amino acids. Per the germline V gene, CDR1 is MNHEY and CDR2 is SVGEGT. Trimming shortened V by 2 bases and J by 8 bases, and 10 bases separated the two germline ends. The CDR3 DNA reads TGTGCCAGCAGTTACCCCAACACAGATGAGCAGTTCTTC. It specifies CASSYPNTDEQFF.

V is TRBV28 and J is TRBJ1-6, with a possible D match to TRBD1 (5 bases). The CDR3 covers 15 residues. Trimming cost V 5 bases and J 4 bases, with 12 bases left between them. Germline V CDR1 and CDR2: MDHEN, SYDVKM. CDR3 coding DNA: TGTGCCAGCAGTCGACACCAGGGTTATAATTCACCCCTCCACTTT. The encoded protein is CASSRHQGYNSPLHF. Complete variable domain (other parts from reference TRBV28 and TRBJ1-6): DVKVTQSSRYLVKRTGEKVFLECVQDMDHENMFWYRQDPGLGLRLIYFSYDVKMKEKGDIPEGYSVSREKKERFSLILESASTNQTSMYLCASSRHQGYNSPLHFGNGTRLTVT.